The T cell receptor (beta chain) described here comes from a study of blood T cell repertoires in COVID-19. About the study: Collection of acute and convalescent COVID-19 samples took place in the United States, Italy and Spain.

This clone came up once. Participants' own reports of clinical history determined their cohort assignment. The V gene lost 0 bases and the J gene lost 0 bases, with 14 bases spanning the gap. Germline V lookup: CDR1 SGHDN, CDR2 FVKESK. The CDR3 sequence is 17 residues long. Under the authors' procedure: It was from reference gene primer amplification that nucleated cell counts were estimated. Only in-frame clones appear in the TCRdb table, and some are missing; sequencing was by immunoSEQ multiplex PCR. V and J calls plus clone size are reproduced from that table; the DNA served to infer D and trimming. The sample carries around 300,000 clones, around 90% recorded once.

Sequencing was performed on PBMCs or T cells enriched from blood (not recorded which). The chain combines TRBV14 with TRBJ1-1, with D tentatively TRBD1 (5 bases). This TCR was recovered from a woman aged 30 to 39 who had recovered from COVID-19. The CDR3 sequence is CASSQEALRGLNTEAFF. CDR3 bases: TGTGCCAGCAGCCAAGAGGCCCTAAGGGGTTTGAACACTGAAGCTTTCTTT.